This TCR beta chain derives from a study of CD8 T cells in Susac syndrome. At the level of the study: Patients with Susac syndrome were, at the time of blood collection, therapy-naive, maintained on corticosteroids, or maintained on intravenous immunoglobulin alone.

The authors negatively isolated CD8+ and CD4+ T cells and FACS-enriched TEMRA cells. Random-hexamer reverse transcription was applied to about 0.45 to 1 ug RNA. Coverage of TCR beta CDR3 amplification by immunoSEQ multiplex PCR extended to 54 Vbeta and 13 Jbeta. TCRdb re-called the immunoSEQ multiplex PCR reads through MiXCR, storing one row per CDR3 protein. The table shows 210,000 or so distinct CDR3 sequences, with 94% occurring only once. The germline V gene encodes CDR1 SGDLS and CDR2 YYNGEE. V lost 0 bases and J lost 2, with 18 bases in between. The CDR3 runs to 17 residues. The chain couples TRBV9 to TRBJ2-7; D could derive from TRBD1 or TRBD2 (6 bases each). This clonotype originated in a human donor with Susac syndrome. Input material: CD4+ T cells from PBMCs. CDR3 residues: CASSVATSGAVTYEQYF. The CDR3 nucleotides are TGTGCCAGCAGCGTAGCTACTTCGGGGGCGGTTACCTACGAGCAGTACTTC. Combining the CDR3 with reference TRBV9 and TRBJ2-7 gives the whole variable domain DSGVTQTPKHLITATGQRVTLRCSPRSGDLSVYWYQQSLDQGLQFLIQYYNGEERAKGNILERFSAQQFPDLHSELNLSSLELGDSALYFCASSVATSGAVTYEQYFGPGTRLTVT.